This entry describes one T cell receptor (beta chain). Its antigen remains unidentified. The data originate from a study of T cell responses to AZD1222 COVID-19 vaccine. General study results and limits: In all cases, repertoires were sampled only after the peak T cell response.

Germline assignment: CDR1 SGHNT and CDR2 YENEEA. There are 16 residues in the CDR3. V lost 5 bases to trimming and J lost 0 bases; unmatched junction nucleotides: 7. Generated by immunoSEQ multiplex PCR, the TCRdb table keeps only in-frame clones and is missing some. This table holds approximately 150,000 clones, roughly 90% found once. V and J are TRBV11-3 and TRBJ2-1; TRBD1 matches 7 bases. The sequence was obtained from an adult in good health. The sequencing here drew on peripheral blood, taken on day 0 of AZD1222 vaccination. CDR3 region: CASSPEGQSSYNEQFF. The CDR3 region has the DNA TGTGCCAGCAGCCCCGAGGGACAGAGCTCCTACAATGAGCAGTTCTTC. Filled out from reference TRBV11-3 and TRBJ2-1, the complete variable domain reads EAGVVQSPRYKIIEKKQPVAFWCNPISGHNTLYWYLQNLGQGPELLIRYENEEAVDDSQLPKDRFSAERLKGVDSTLKIQPAELGDSAVYLCASSPEGQSSYNEQFFGPGTRLTVL.